Listed below are T cell receptor beta chains from one sample, sequenced in a study of shared clonotypes between healthy human individuals. Only in-frame clones appear in the TCRdb table, and some are missing; sequencing was by immunoSEQ multiplex PCR. The sample lists around 600,000 clones, about 95% seen once, with approximately 0.12% in the top ten. The sample taken for sequencing was naive CD8+ T cells sorted from blood. Receptors originate from a woman under 40 in good health. Each CDR3 is given with its conserved first and last residue. Clone size appears in some rows only: once, few, many, or a class for an expanded clone.

v_gene: TRBV28
j_gene: TRBJ1-5
abundance: NA
len: 14
CDR3aa: CASRRDYSNQPQHF

v_gene: TRBV6-5
j_gene: NA
abundance: once
len: 14
CDR3aa: CATRSSGYTYEQYF

v_gene: TRBV30
j_gene: TRBJ1-5
abundance: NA
len: 12
CDR3aa: CAPRGGEVPQHF

v_gene: TRBV10-3
j_gene: TRBJ1-5
abundance: NA
len: 15
CDR3aa: CAISDRVDSNQPQHF

v_gene: TRBV2
j_gene: TRBJ1-5
abundance: once
len: 15
CDR3aa: CASSDSQVLHQPQHF

v_gene: TRBV27
j_gene: TRBJ2-7
abundance: NA
len: 14
CDR3aa: CASSLNPTAYEQYF

v_gene: TRBV4-1
j_gene: TRBJ1-2
abundance: NA
len: 17
CDR3aa: CASSQRIGPPEAYGYTF

v_gene: TRBV28
j_gene: TRBJ2-7
abundance: NA
len: 13
CDR3aa: CASSWGEGWEQYF

v_gene: TRBV7-8
j_gene: TRBJ2-5
abundance: NA
len: 14
CDR3aa: CASSLLTGQETQYF

v_gene: TRBV11-3
j_gene: TRBJ2-1
abundance: NA
len: 15
CDR3aa: CASSLERTLGNEQFF

v_gene: TRBV5-4
j_gene: TRBJ1-5
abundance: NA
len: 14
CDR3aa: CASSLASVNQPQHF

v_gene: TRBV28
j_gene: TRBJ2-1
abundance: NA
len: 12
CDR3aa: CASSLQGNEQFF

v_gene: TRBV29-1
j_gene: TRBJ2-2
abundance: NA
len: 14
CDR3aa: CSVVGTENTGELFF

v_gene: TRBV28
j_gene: TRBJ2-2
abundance: NA
len: 15
CDR3aa: CASRAMTGEDGELFF

v_gene: TRBV28
j_gene: TRBJ2-5
abundance: NA
len: 16
CDR3aa: CASERLAGQGGETQYF

v_gene: TRBV7-9
j_gene: TRBJ1-1
abundance: few
len: 15
CDR3aa: CASSKGQGEDTEAFF

v_gene: TRBV28
j_gene: TRBJ2-1
abundance: NA
len: 12
CDR3aa: CAISSSYNEQFF

v_gene: TRBV27
j_gene: TRBJ2-3
abundance: NA
len: 13
CDR3aa: CASSLWGPDTQYF

v_gene: TRBV28
j_gene: TRBJ2-7
abundance: NA
len: 16
CDR3aa: CASSSRDQPVPYEQYF

v_gene: TRBV10-3
j_gene: TRBJ1-3
abundance: NA
len: 14
CDR3aa: CAISGGAKGNTIYF

v_gene: TRBV2
j_gene: TRBJ1-2
abundance: NA
len: 18
CDR3aa: CASSESKLTGTGIYGYTF

v_gene: TRBV7-6
j_gene: TRBJ1-3
abundance: NA
len: 14
CDR3aa: CASSFGAFGNTIYF

v_gene: TRBV9
j_gene: TRBJ2-7
abundance: NA
len: 14
CDR3aa: CASSVASGSYEQYF

v_gene: TRBV5-1
j_gene: TRBJ2-7
abundance: once
len: 14
CDR3aa: CASSYRQATYEQYF

v_gene: TRBV28
j_gene: TRBJ2-7
abundance: few
len: 15
CDR3aa: CASIAPGLTQEEQYF

v_gene: TRBV4-1
j_gene: TRBJ1-2
abundance: NA
len: 15
CDR3aa: CASSPQTGRNYGYTF

v_gene: TRBV9
j_gene: TRBJ2-1
abundance: NA
len: 13
CDR3aa: CASSVGVSYEQFF

v_gene: TRBV5-6
j_gene: TRBJ1-5
abundance: NA
len: 15
CDR3aa: CASSLRGGLGQPQHF

v_gene: TRBV28
j_gene: TRBJ2-7
abundance: NA
len: 13
CDR3aa: CASSSNGPYEQYF

v_gene: TRBV19
j_gene: TRBJ2-1
abundance: NA
len: 18
CDR3aa: CASSISLLAGGPYNEQFF

v_gene: TRBV5-6
j_gene: TRBJ1-2
abundance: NA
len: 14
CDR3aa: CASSSRGALYGYTF

v_gene: TRBV19
j_gene: TRBJ1-1
abundance: NA
len: 15
CDR3aa: CASSIVFGPLTEAFF

v_gene: TRBV5-4
j_gene: TRBJ2-7
abundance: NA
len: 15
CDR3aa: CASSLGQREYYEQYF

v_gene: TRBV5-6
j_gene: TRBJ2-7
abundance: once
len: 14
CDR3aa: CASSIDGTTYEQYF

v_gene: TRBV28
j_gene: TRBJ1-5
abundance: NA
len: 16
CDR3aa: CASSFESEYSNQPQHF

v_gene: TRBV4-2
j_gene: TRBJ2-7
abundance: NA
len: 15
CDR3aa: CASSPRMGQPYEQYF

v_gene: TRBV11-2
j_gene: TRBJ2-7
abundance: NA
len: 17
CDR3aa: CASSFIPTRRGSYEQYF

v_gene: TRBV2
j_gene: TRBJ1-2
abundance: NA
len: 11
CDR3aa: CASSVFYGYTF

v_gene: TRBV7-9
j_gene: TRBJ1-1
abundance: NA
len: 12
CDR3aa: CASSASNTEAFF

v_gene: TRBV29-1
j_gene: TRBJ1-1
abundance: NA
len: 11
CDR3aa: CSVVYGPEAFF

v_gene: TRBV11-2
j_gene: TRBJ1-1
abundance: once
len: 16
CDR3aa: CASSPYADRGWTEAFF

v_gene: TRBV5-6
j_gene: TRBJ2-2
abundance: once
len: 13
CDR3aa: CASMELGAGELFF